This entry lists 29 T cell receptor beta chains sequenced from one sample in a study of blood T cell repertoires in COVID-19. Profiled with immunoSEQ multiplex PCR; TCRdb holds only in-frame clones, not every one. The sample has roughly 130,000 clones; roughly 80% are singletons. Sequencing was performed on peripheral blood. Receptors were obtained from a young woman who had recovered from COVID-19.

This clone was seen just once. V is TRBV5-6 and J is TRBJ2-5; TRBD1 aligns across 12 bases. The CDR3 length is 18 residues. The germline gives CDR1 SGHDT, CDR2 YYEEEE. V gave up 4 bases and J gave up 1 base; unmatched junction bases: 11. CDR3 coding DNA: TGTGCCAGCAGCGGGGACAGGGGGCGCGCCCCTCTCCAAGAGACCCAGTACTTC. The encoded protein is CASSGDRGRAPLQETQYF.

The gene calls are TRBV19 and TRBJ1-2, with D perhaps matching TRBD1 (6 bases). V was trimmed by 6 bases and J by 2 bases, leaving 10 bases between them. The germline CDR1 and CDR2 sequences are LNHDA and SQIVND (reference sequence). The CDR3 loop spans 13 amino acids. CDR3 region: CASSRQVNYGYTF. The CDR3 DNA is TGTGCCAGTAGCAGACAGGTGAACTATGGCTACACCTTC.

This sequence joins TRBV3-1 (or the pseudogene TRBV3-2) and TRBJ1-6; D not certain. This CDR3 spans 14 amino acids. Trimming pared 6 bases from V and 0 bases from J, leaving 6 bases between. Germline CDR1 reads LGHDT; CDR2 reads YNNKEL (reference sequence). The DNA of the CDR3 is TGTGCCAGCAGAGATAGCTCCTATAATTCACCCCTCCACTTT. Translation gives CASRDSSYNSPLHF.

Note on this clone: Within the sample, other DNA sequences also encode this same CDR3. The chain links TRBV5-1 to TRBJ2-1; D may be TRBD1 (5 bases). Deletions cut 3 bases from V and 3 bases from J, with 10 bases between. Germline V gene lookup returns CDR1 SGHRS and CDR2 YFSETQ. The CDR3 covers 14 residues. The DNA for the CDR3 is TGCGCCAGCAGCTCGGCAGGGAACTACAATGAGCAGTTCTTC. This gives the protein CASSSAGNYNEQFF.

This chain's CDR3 is CASKVRGTGANVLTF. CDR3 DNA sequence: TGTGCCAGCAAGGTCAGGGGAACTGGGGCCAACGTCCTGACTTTC. V and J are TRBV27 and TRBJ2-6, with D possibly being TRBD1 (6 bases). The V end was cut by 7 bases, the J end by 2 bases, with 12 bases between. Germline V gene sequence: CDR1 MNHEY, CDR2 SMNVEV (reference sequence). CDR3 length: 15 amino acids. The full variable domain, in which reference TRBV27 and TRBJ2-6 provide the parts outside the CDR3, is EAQVTQNPRYLITVTGKKLTVTCSQNMNHEYMSWYRQDPGLGLRQIYYSMNVEVTDKGDVPEGYKVSRKEKRNFPLILESPSPNQTSLYFCASKVRGTGANVLTFGAGSRLTVL.

The rearrangement uses TRBV28 and TRBJ2-1; TRBD2 is a possible D gene (6 bases). The CDR3 consists of 15 residues. V lost 6 bases to trimming and J lost 6 bases, with 18 bases between them. Per germline, CDR1 MDHEN and CDR2 SYDVKM. The CDR3 sequence: CASSLSGVRSNEQFF. CDR3 sequence (DNA): TGTGCCAGCAGCCTTAGCGGCGTCAGATCCAATGAGCAGTTCTTC.

The rearrangement uses TRBV27 and TRBJ1-6, with 7 nucleotides matching TRBD1. Trimming cost V 5 bases and J 10 bases; bases outside gene matches: 2. The CDR3 is made up of 12 amino acids. The germline gives CDR1 MNHEY, CDR2 SMNVEV (reference sequence). CDR3 bases: TGTGCCAGCAGTCACAGGGGCTCACCCCTCCACTTT. Translation gives CASSHRGSPLHF.

This chain joins TRBV19 and TRBJ2-3; D gene unclear. Germline-derived CDR1 and CDR2 are LNHDA and SQIVND (reference sequence). The CDR3 sequence is 13 residues long. V was pared by 6 bases and J by 5 bases, with 12 bases between. Here the CDR3 DNA reads TGTGCCAGTAGCCCCCGGTATGGAGATACGCAGTATTTT. Protein: CASSPRYGDTQYF.

This clone was seen a single time. The chain links TRBV19 to TRBJ1-5; 9 bases map to TRBD1. Germline V gives CDR1 LNHDA, CDR2 SQIVND (reference sequence). The CDR3 is 16 residues long. Trimming took 5 bases from V and 1 from J; bases not matched to a gene: 6. The CDR3 bases are TGTGCCAGTAGTGCCGTGGACAGGGGCAGCAATCAGCCCCAGCATTTT. The encoded protein is CASSAVDRGSNQPQHF.

V gene TRBV6-5 combines with J gene TRBJ2-3, with D uncertain. CDR3 length equals 14 residues. Germline loops: CDR1 MNHEY, CDR2 SVGAGI. V gave up 4 bases and J gave up 4 bases, with 12 bases separating them. Here the CDR3 DNA reads TGTGCCAGCAGTTTCTCGACACGGTCAGATACGCAGTATTTT. Translated: CASSFSTRSDTQYF.

For this clone: One end of the junction is discordant with germline, which a read error may explain. The V and J genes are TRBV27 and TRBJ2-3; D is uncertain. Germline V gene lookup returns CDR1 MNHEY and CDR2 SMNVEV (reference sequence). The CDR3 runs 14 residues. CDR3 sequence (DNA): TGTGCCAGCAGTCCAGAAAGTTTCACAGATACGCAATATTTT. As protein: CASSPESFTDTQYF.

This clone was counted a single time. The rearrangement links TRBV7-9 to TRBJ2-3; 9 bases are shared with TRBD2. Germline V lookup: CDR1 SEHNR, CDR2 FQNEAQ (reference sequence). V shed 4 bases, J shed 4 bases, and the junction held 9 bases outside the gene matches. The CDR3 is made up of 16 amino acids. The CDR3 here is CASSSRVAGDPDTQYF. The CDR3 nucleotides are TGTGCCAGCAGCTCCCGGGTAGCGGGAGATCCAGATACGCAGTATTTT. The full variable domain, in which reference TRBV7-9 and TRBJ2-3 provide the parts outside the CDR3, is DTGVSQNPRHKITKRGQNVTFRCDPISEHNRLYWYRQTLGQGPEFLTYFQNEAQLEKSRLLSDRFSAERPKGSFSTLEIQRTEQGDSAMYLCASSSRVAGDPDTQYFGPGTRLTVL.

The rearrangement joins TRBV5-1 to TRBJ2-7, with D perhaps TRBD2 (6 bases). Germline CDR1 and CDR2: SGHRS and YFSETQ. V lost 0 bases to trimming and J lost 3 bases, with 13 bases between them. The CDR3 has 15 residues. Written as DNA, the CDR3 is TGCGCCAGCAGCTTGGTAGGAGGGGAGAGCTACGAGCAGTACTTC. Its protein is CASSLVGGESYEQYF.

This clone came up once. The rearrangement joins TRBV13 to TRBJ1-5; a weak D match, TRBD1 (6 bases). V was trimmed by 5 bases and J by 7 bases, leaving 18 bases between them. CDR3 length: 15 amino acids. Germline V CDR1 and CDR2: PRHDT, FYEKMQ (reference sequence). CDR3 sequence reads: CASSRRGEHRQPQHF. The DNA for the CDR3 is TGTGCCAGCAGCCGCAGGGGCGAACATCGGCAGCCCCAGCATTTT.

The DNA of the CDR3 is TGTGCCAGCAGCCAAGAGCGGCAGTCCACTGAAGCTTTCTTT. This codes for CASSQERQSTEAFF. V and J are TRBV14 and TRBJ1-1; D is unresolved. Germline assignment: CDR1 SGHDN and CDR2 FVKESK. The V and J ends lost 0 bases and 4 bases respectively, with 9 bases between them. The CDR3 runs 14 residues.

The count of this clone is one. The rearrangement uses TRBV5-6 and TRBJ2-1, with D maybe TRBD1 (5 bases). V gave up 3 bases and J gave up 7 bases, with 20 bases separating them. The CDR3 covers 16 residues. Germline-derived CDR1 and CDR2 are SGHDT and YYEEEE. The CDR3 DNA is TGTGCCAGCAGCTGGGGTGCTAACCTCCAGGGAAATGAGCAGTTCTTC. Protein sequence: CASSWGANLQGNEQFF.

This chain connects TRBV25-1 to TRBJ2-3; maybe TRBD1 (5 bases). V was trimmed by 2 bases and J by 5 bases, leaving 11 bases between them. This CDR3 has 14 residues. Germline CDR1 is MGHDK and CDR2 is SYGVNS. The CDR3 protein is CASSEVGQGDTQYF. DNA for the CDR3: TGTGCCAGCAGTGAAGTCGGCCAGGGAGATACGCAGTATTTT.

This chain links TRBV10-3 with TRBJ2-3; D is ambiguous. The CDR3 covers 17 residues. Germline V gene lookup returns CDR1 ENHRY and CDR2 SYGVKD. V was pared by 0 bases and J by 1 base, with 14 bases between. The CDR3 is CAISESVAIEGTDTQYF. The DNA of the CDR3 is TGTGCCATCAGTGAGTCGGTAGCTATCGAGGGCACAGATACGCAGTATTTT.

The chain couples TRBV21-1 to TRBJ1-1; the table's D call, TRBD1, has no DNA check behind it. TRBV21-1 is classified as a pseudogene. This CDR3 is 23 amino acids long. CDR3 in amino acids: CASSKESKLDRGHPGVSNTEAFF. CDR3 DNA: TGTGCCAGCAGCAAAGAGTCGAAGTTGGACAGGGGGCATCCCGGCGTTTCGAACACTGAAGCTTTCTTT.

This clone was detected once. The chain employs TRBV27 and TRBJ2-1, with TRBD2 identical over 10 bases. Trimming took 2 bases from V and 10 from J; bases not matched to a gene: 11. Germline loops: CDR1 MNHEY, CDR2 SMNVEV (reference sequence). CDR3 size: 16 residues. CDR3 nucleotides: TGTGCCAGCAGTTTACCCCCCCTAGCGGGAGCTCGCGAGCAGTTCTTC. Translation gives CASSLPPLAGAREQFF.

The J gene is TRBJ1-1, the V gene TRBV27; TRBD1 matches 8 bases. The ends lost 3 bases at V and 1 base at J; junction bases unmatched: 7. This CDR3 has 16 amino acids. Per the germline V gene, CDR1 is MNHEY and CDR2 is SMNVEV (reference sequence). The CDR3 bases are TGTGCCAGCAGTTTGGGCAGGGGGCTACCGAACACTGAAGCTTTCTTT. Protein product: CASSLGRGLPNTEAFF.

V is TRBV18 and J is TRBJ2-3; weak D call: TRBD1 (6 bases). Germline CDR1 and CDR2: KGHSH and LQKENI. V lost 3 bases to trimming and J lost 6 bases, with 19 bases between them. This CDR3 region has 16 residues. In DNA form, the CDR3 reads TGTGCCAGCTCACCGAACACAGGGTCCACAAGGGATACGCAGTATTTT. Amino acids: CASSPNTGSTRDTQYF.

This chain joins TRBV27 and TRBJ1-5, with a weak D call TRBD1 (5 bases). The CDR3 extends over 14 amino acids. V was clipped by 6 bases and J by 0 bases, with 9 bases between them. CDR1 is MNHEY, CDR2 SMNVEV, per germline (reference sequence). The CDR3 spells CASRGLHSNQPQHF. CDR3 DNA sequence: TGTGCCAGCAGGGGGCTTCATAGCAATCAGCCCCAGCATTTT.

The chain couples TRBV6-1 to TRBJ1-1; D remains ambiguous. Germline V gene lookup returns CDR1 MNHNS and CDR2 SASEGT. V was trimmed by 1 base and J by 1 base, leaving 19 bases between them. The CDR3 runs to 18 residues. The DNA for the CDR3 is TGTGCCAGCAGTGAAGTAACCCCAACCGGGTCTGGGAACACTGAAGCTTTCTTT. This encodes CASSEVTPTGSGNTEAFF.

The rearrangement uses TRBV5-5 and TRBJ1-3, with TRBD1 matching over 12 bases. Germline CDR1 and CDR2: SGHKS and YYEKEE (reference sequence). With 4 bases clipped from V and 3 bases from J, the junction kept 8 bases outside the gene matches. The CDR3 contains 17 residues. The CDR3 DNA is TGTGCCAGCAGCCCGACCGGGACAGGGGGCTTTGGAAACACCATATATTTT. Translating gives CASSPTGTGGFGNTIYF.

The V call is TRBV6-1, the J call TRBJ1-6; D perhaps matches TRBD1 (5 bases). The V gene lost 0 bases and the J gene lost 14 bases, with 11 bases spanning the gap. Germline V gene lookup returns CDR1 MNHNS and CDR2 SASEGT. The CDR3 extends over 13 amino acids. CDR3 bases: TGTGCCAGCAGTGAAGCCGGGGGTATTTCCCTCCACTTT. Its protein product is CASSEAGGISLHF.

The chain's CDR3 is CASSEAASIGYGYTF. CDR3 nucleotide sequence: TGTGCCAGCAGTGAAGCGGCCAGTATTGGCTATGGCTACACCTTC. The chain joins TRBV6-1 to TRBJ1-2; D gene uncertain. The CDR3 extends over 15 amino acids. Per the germline V gene, CDR1 is MNHNS and CDR2 is SASEGT. V was clipped by 0 bases and J by 4 bases, with 12 bases between them.

The chain uses TRBV27 and TRBJ1-5, with D perhaps TRBD1 (5 bases). The CDR3 extends over 11 amino acids. Germline CDR1 and CDR2: MNHEY and SMNVEV (reference sequence). Trimming pared 9 bases from V and 7 bases from J, leaving 10 bases between. The CDR3 DNA reads as TGTGCCAGTGGGGCCCTCCAGCCCCAGCATTTT. Translation gives CASGALQPQHF.

A single count supports this clone. The rearrangement uses TRBV18 and TRBJ1-3; a weak D match, TRBD1 (6 bases). Trimming pared 3 bases from V and 0 bases from J, leaving 15 bases between. CDR3 length: 17 amino acids. Germline CDR1 reads KGHSH; CDR2 reads LQKENI. The CDR3 region is CASSPSGGRNSGNTIYF. The CDR3 nucleotides read TGTGCCAGCTCACCTTCCGGGGGGCGGAACTCTGGAAACACCATATATTTT.